This paragraph reports one T cell receptor (beta chain). Its antigen is unknown. Every single patient, without exception, relapsed after autologous stem cell transplantation, and brentuximab vedotin exposure varied. Classifying best responses yielded complete response, partial response or progressive disease. CDR3 length: 14 amino acids. V was trimmed by 7 bases and J by 1 base, leaving 11 bases between them. CDR1 and CDR2 (germline): MNHEY, SMNVEV (reference sequence). The protocol was immunoSEQ multiplex PCR, while the TCRdb copy is restricted to in-frame clones and leaves out a portion. Of approximately 41,000 clones listed, 78% are singletons. These data belong to a study of PD-1 blockade in classical Hodgkin lymphoma. Findings of the study overall: Complete responders possessed baseline diversity comparable to newly diagnosed patients. Researchers reported that CD4+ TCR diversity, though not CD8+, rose significantly by C4D1. Patients who initiated nivolumab within 1 year of ASCT were excluded.

This sequence was found in a human donor with classical Hodgkin lymphoma. The sequences come from peripheral blood mononuclear cells (PBMCs), collected at baseline. This chain links TRBV27 with TRBJ1-3; D ambiguous. CDR3 sequence (DNA): TGTGCCAGCAAGATCGGGGTTTCTGGAAACACCATATATTTT. It codes for CASKIGVSGNTIYF.